The table lists the clone carrying this T cell receptor (beta chain) with many counts. This sample is part of a study of tumor-infiltrating lymphocytes in primary liver carcinoma. In the study overall: Patients were men and women aged 30 to 69 years. Recorded tumor stage was T1-T3 N0M0, with diameters of about 4.2 to 10 cm.

TCR beta cDNA was reverse-transcribed from roughly 0.45 ug of total RNA. The reaction used a constant-region primer and ProtoScript II reverse transcriptase. Slightly modified ARM-PCR with three nested multiplex PCR rounds yielded TCR beta libraries. Running roughly 10 cycles apiece, the first two PCR rounds relied on TRBV1-TRBV30 forward primers together with a C-beta reverse primer. TCRdb reprocessed the multiplex PCR reads via MiXCR and lists one record per CDR3 protein. The data hold 60,000 to 90,000 distinct CDR3 sequences, with roughly three quarters observed a single time. The V gene lost 1 base and the J gene lost 1 base, with 8 bases spanning the gap. Germline CDR1 GTSNPN, CDR2 SVGIG (reference sequence). The CDR3 is 14 residues long. Bulk tissue was left unsorted, and RNA and DNA were co-extracted from about 21-30 mg of it.

The sequenced material came from liver tumor tissue from sampling region 4. Documented subset: tumor region T4, right-lateral pole. The sequence derives from a man aged 40-49 years with primary liver carcinoma and hepatitis B virus infection. The chain uses TRBV30 and TRBJ1-5; unclear D gene. The CDR3 loop is CAWSGQLSNQPQHF. The DNA for the CDR3 is TGTGCCTGGAGTGGACAACTAAGCAATCAGCCCCAGCATTTT.